Here is one T cell receptor beta chain with its context. This CDR3 is 13 amino acids long. J was trimmed by 2 bases and V by 6 bases; bases with no gene match: 0. Germline V gene sequence: CDR1 ENHRY, CDR2 SYGVKD. The data stem from a study of blood T cell repertoires in COVID-19. Study-level information: The samples span acute and convalescent COVID-19 from the United States, Italy and Spain. From T cells, B-cell-depleted T cells, or PBMCs came the material, which was cDNA or gDNA.

Original processing methods: The assay estimated nucleated cells by amplifying reference gene primers. Here immunoSEQ multiplex PCR was the method, and the copy in TCRdb shows in-frame clones only, minus some. That table gives V, J and clone size, and the DNA gave D and trimming. This table has hundreds of thousands of clones, approximately 83% appearing once. The sample consisted of peripheral blood. The J gene is TRBJ2-7, the V gene TRBV10-3, with 11 bases lining up with TRBD2. The TCR originated in a woman under 40 who had recovered from COVID-19. The CDR3 sequence: CAIRTSGAYEQYF. The CDR3, as DNA: TGTGCCATCAGGACTAGCGGGGCCTACGAGCAGTACTTC.